The 18 T cell receptor beta chains presented below share a single source sample, sequenced in a study of beta chain features in type 1 diabetes. Isolated RNA was reverse transcribed in full, so expressed TCRB transcripts were sequenced. Sequenced by immunoSEQ multiplex PCR; TCRdb stores in-frame clones only, minus some. This sample carries under 250,000 clones, around 26% of them seen once, and the ten largest clones take under 4.5%. The sample comprised central memory CD4+ T cells from blood. These receptors originate from a man aged 30 to 39 in good health.

This clone was counted between two and nine times. The gene calls are TRBV7-9 and TRBJ2-3; D is perhaps TRBD1 or TRBD2 (5 bases each). This CDR3 spans 15 amino acids. Germline CDR1 SEHNR, CDR2 FQNEAQ (reference sequence). V gave up 3 bases and J gave up 1 base, with 11 bases separating them. CDR3: CASSLGTLGTDTQYF. For the CDR3, the DNA is TGTGCCAGCAGCTTGGGGACCCTGGGCACAGATACGCAGTATTTT.

CDR3: CASRRFSGANVLTF. Written as DNA, the CDR3 is TGTGCCAGCAGAAGATTCTCTGGGGCCAACGTCCTGACTTTC. The rearrangement links TRBV5-6 to TRBJ2-6, with D unresolved. Germline CDR1 reads SGHDT; CDR2 reads YYEEEE. The CDR3 runs 14 residues. V was pared by 5 bases and J by 0 bases, with 6 bases between.

About this clone itself: This sequence is one base from a far larger clone and is likely a read error. The same CDR3 can be traced to other DNA sequences in this sample. The chain recombines TRBV30 with TRBJ1-2; D might be TRBD1 (6 bases). The CDR3 is made up of 13 amino acids. V was pared by 5 bases and J by 8 bases, with 18 bases between. Germline V CDR1 and CDR2: GTSNPN, SVGIG (reference sequence). The CDR3 loop reads CAWRRDRPRGYTF. In DNA, the CDR3 is TGTGCCTGGCGTCGAGACAGGCCCCGGGGCTACACCTTC.

The chain carries TRBV19 and TRBJ1-1, with D possibly matching TRBD1 (6 bases). The CDR3 is made up of 13 amino acids. The germline gives CDR1 LNHDA, CDR2 SQIVND (reference sequence). With 7 bases removed from V and 8 bases from J, the gap between germline ends came to 17 bases. The CDR3 loop reads CASTRLEQGEAFF. In nucleotides, the CDR3 is TGTGCCAGTACCCGGTTGGAGCAGGGGGAAGCTTTCTTT.

The chain couples TRBV6-6 to TRBJ1-3; no clear D. The germline CDR1 and CDR2 sequences are MNHNY and SVGAGI (reference sequence). This CDR3 is built from 15 residues. V lost 5 bases and J lost 2, with 13 bases in between. For the CDR3, the DNA is TGTGCCAGCAGTCTCGGACGGCGGGCTGGAAACACCATATATTTT. Residues: CASSLGRRAGNTIYF.

This clone was detected only a few times. V is TRBV27 and J is TRBJ2-1; D unresolved. Trimming removed 5 bases from V and 2 bases from J, with 10 bases in between. The CDR3 covers 14 residues. CDR1 is MNHEY and CDR2 is SMNVEV in the germline V gene (reference sequence). The CDR3 protein is CASSRLGPYNEQFF. The DNA of the CDR3 is TGTGCCAGCAGTCGCCTAGGGCCCTACAATGAGCAGTTCTTC.

In this sample, this clone turned up a few times. The rearrangement links TRBV10-3 to TRBJ2-7, with D perhaps matching TRBD1 (5 bases). Germline V gene data show CDR1 as ENHRY and CDR2 as SYGVKD. CDR3 size: 15 residues. V gave up 0 bases and J gave up 1 base, with 10 bases separating them. This CDR3 reads CAISESLDTSYEQYF. The CDR3 nucleotides are TGTGCCATCAGTGAGTCGCTGGACACGTCCTACGAGCAGTACTTC.

As for this clone: Other DNA sequences in the same sample also yield this CDR3. The V gene is TRBV7-2, the J gene TRBJ2-3, with D uncertain. Trimming removed 1 base from V and 8 bases from J, with 7 bases in between. Germline-derived CDR1 and CDR2 are SGHTA and FQGNSA. The CDR3 extends over 12 amino acids. The DNA of the CDR3 is TGTGCCAGCAGCTTAGATGGCGGTACGCAGTATTTT. This sequence encodes CASSLDGGTQYF. The whole variable domain, remainder taken from reference TRBV7-2 and TRBJ2-3, is GAGVSQSPSNKVTEKGKDVELRCDPISGHTALYWYRQSLGQGLEFLIYFQGNSAPDKSGLPSDRFSAERTGGSVSTLTIQRTQQEDSAVYLCASSLDGGTQYFGPGTRLTVL.

This clone was recorded a few times. V and J are TRBV7-2 and TRBJ2-5, with D possibly TRBD1 on 5 matching bases. Trimming left V 3 bases short and J 4 bases short, with 9 bases between. Germline CDR1 is SGHTA and CDR2 is FQGNSA. The CDR3 spans 13 residues. DNA of the CDR3: TGTGCCAGCAGCTTCAGGGAAGGAGAGACCCAGTACTTC. Translated: CASSFREGETQYF.

Details on this clone: A far larger clone differs by one base, so this is likely a read error. Other DNA sequences of this sample code for an identical CDR3. The chain joins TRBV7-9 to TRBJ1-1; unclear D gene. The CDR3 loop spans 11 amino acids. CDR1 and CDR2 from the germline V gene are SEHNR and FQNEAQ (reference sequence). Trimming took 5 bases from V and 0 from J, leaving 1 base between them. CDR3 region: CASSLNTEAFF. The DNA for the CDR3 is TGTGCCAGCAGCCTGAACACTGAAGCTTTCTTT.

This clone has at least ten counts. The V and J genes are TRBV7-9 and TRBJ2-4, with 9 bases matching TRBD1. The ends lost 1 base at V and 6 bases at J; junction bases unmatched: 4. Germline assignment: CDR1 SEHNR and CDR2 FQNEAQ (reference sequence). This CDR3 has 15 amino acids. This chain's CDR3 is CASSLEGTGTNIQYF. CDR3 coding DNA: TGTGCCAGCAGCTTAGAAGGGACAGGGACAAACATTCAGTACTTC.

This clone was seen once. Here the CDR3 reads CASSLEPSSYNEQFF. For the CDR3, the DNA is TGTGCCAGCAGCTTAGAACCTAGCTCCTACAATGAGCAGTTCTTC. The V and J genes are TRBV7-2 and TRBJ2-1; D is unclear. This CDR3 is 15 amino acids long. Germline CDR1 SGHTA, CDR2 FQGNSA. Trimming removed 1 base from V and 0 bases from J, with 7 bases in between.

The gene calls are TRBV7-2 and TRBJ2-5; 10 bases map to TRBD2. V lost 1 base to trimming and J lost 4 bases; unmatched junction nucleotides: 9. The CDR3 is made up of 17 amino acids. Germline assignment: CDR1 SGHTA and CDR2 FQGNSA. The CDR3 region is CASSLEKAGGPRETQYF. As DNA, the CDR3 is TGTGCCAGCAGCTTAGAAAAAGCGGGGGGGCCTAGAGAGACCCAGTACTTC.

The gene calls are TRBV20-1 and TRBJ1-1; no reliable D call. V was cut by 3 bases and J by 4 bases, with 6 bases left in between. The CDR3 runs 11 residues. The germline V gene has CDR1 DFQATT and CDR2 SNEGSKA (reference sequence). CDR3 amino acids: CSASKPTEAFF. The CDR3 region has the DNA TGCAGTGCTAGTAAGCCCACTGAAGCTTTCTTT.

This chain links TRBV23-1 with TRBJ2-2; 10 bases map to TRBD2. TRBV23-1 is classed as an ORF, of uncertain function. J was trimmed by 2 bases and V by 2 bases; bases with no gene match: 23. This CDR3 contains 23 residues. The CDR3 DNA reads as TGCGCCAGCAGTCAAATCTCAAACCCCCTGCTAGCGGGAGTTCATAGAAACACCGGGGAGCTGTTTTTT. Its translation: CASSQISNPLLAGVHRNTGELFF.

This clone was counted a few times. The genes are TRBV7-9 and TRBJ1-2; no reliable D call. Trimming stripped 2 bases from V and 0 bases from J, with 13 bases between. Germline lookup yields CDR1 SEHNR and CDR2 FQNEAQ (reference sequence). The length of the CDR3 is 16 residues. The CDR3 is CASSLIQTATNYGYTF. In DNA, the CDR3 is TGTGCCAGCAGCTTAATCCAAACAGCTACTAACTATGGCTACACCTTC.

The genes are TRBV19 and TRBJ2-1; D is undetermined. Trimming cost V 3 bases and J 9 bases, with 6 bases left between them. Germline CDR1 and CDR2: LNHDA and SQIVND (reference sequence). CDR3 length: 11 amino acids. CDR3 loop: CASSINTEQFF. The CDR3 nucleotides are TGTGCCAGTAGTATTAATACTGAGCAGTTCTTC.

V is TRBV9 and J is TRBJ2-1; 7 bases are shared with TRBD2. Per the germline V gene, CDR1 is SGDLS and CDR2 is YYNGEE. V gave up 4 bases and J gave up 7 bases; unmatched junction bases: 11. The CDR3 consists of 15 residues. The CDR3 here is CASSTKASGRNEQFF. The CDR3 nucleotides are TGTGCCAGCAGCACGAAGGCTAGCGGCAGGAATGAGCAGTTCTTC.